One T cell receptor beta chain is described in this entry. The sample originates from a study of blood T cell repertoires in COVID-19. Produced via immunoSEQ multiplex PCR; TCRdb's table is partial and in-frame only. The sample consists of approximately 220,000 clones, 80% to 85% of them appearing once. Sequencing was carried out using peripheral blood. The receptor was isolated from a woman in her sixties or seventies who had recovered from COVID-19.

DNA for the CDR3: TGTGCCAGCAGCTTAGGAGGTTATAGCAATCAGCCCCAGCATTTT. Translation gives CASSLGGYSNQPQHF. This chain links TRBV7-2 with TRBJ1-5; the D is unclear. V was cut by 1 base and J by 0 bases, with 7 bases left in between. CDR3 length equals 15 residues. Germline V CDR1 and CDR2: SGHTA, FQGNSA.